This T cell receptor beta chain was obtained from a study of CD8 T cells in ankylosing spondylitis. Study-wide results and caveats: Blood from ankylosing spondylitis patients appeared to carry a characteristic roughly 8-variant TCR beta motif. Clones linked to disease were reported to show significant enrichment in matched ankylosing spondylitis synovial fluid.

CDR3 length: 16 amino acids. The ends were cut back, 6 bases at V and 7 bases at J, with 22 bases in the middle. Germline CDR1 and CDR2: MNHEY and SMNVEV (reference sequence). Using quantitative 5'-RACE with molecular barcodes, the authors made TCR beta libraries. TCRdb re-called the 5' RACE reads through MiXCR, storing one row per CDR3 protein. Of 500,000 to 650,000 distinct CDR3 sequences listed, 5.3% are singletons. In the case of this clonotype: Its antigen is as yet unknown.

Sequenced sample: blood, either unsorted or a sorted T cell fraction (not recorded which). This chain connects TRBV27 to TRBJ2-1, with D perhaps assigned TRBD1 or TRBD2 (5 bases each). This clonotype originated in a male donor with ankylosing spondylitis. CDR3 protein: CASSPFGDVGMNEQFF. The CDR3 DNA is TGTGCCAGCAGCCCCTTTGGGGACGTGGGAATGAATGAGCAGTTCTTC.